This T cell receptor (beta chain) was found in a study of CD8 T cells in Susac syndrome. An input of about 0.5 to 1 ug of RNA was subjected to reverse transcription using random hexamers. TCRdb used MiXCR to reprocess the immunoSEQ multiplex PCR reads, holding one entry per CDR3 protein. The sample carries roughly 180,000 distinct CDR3 sequences, 85% to 95% recorded once. Sequencing of TCR beta was performed on blood CD8+ T cells and on blood CD4+ T cells. The germline CDR1 and CDR2 sequences are SGHDN and FVKESK. The V gene lost 4 bases and the J gene lost 9 bases, with 16 bases spanning the gap. The CDR3 runs to 13 residues.

The chain recombines TRBV14 with TRBJ2-7; perhaps D is TRBD1 or TRBD2 (7 bases each). Sequenced: CD4+ T cells from PBMCs. This sequence was found in a human donor with multiple sclerosis. In DNA form, the CDR3 reads TGTGCCAGCAGCCCCCGACAGGGAGGGGCGCAGTACTTC. Protein sequence: CASSPRQGGAQYF.